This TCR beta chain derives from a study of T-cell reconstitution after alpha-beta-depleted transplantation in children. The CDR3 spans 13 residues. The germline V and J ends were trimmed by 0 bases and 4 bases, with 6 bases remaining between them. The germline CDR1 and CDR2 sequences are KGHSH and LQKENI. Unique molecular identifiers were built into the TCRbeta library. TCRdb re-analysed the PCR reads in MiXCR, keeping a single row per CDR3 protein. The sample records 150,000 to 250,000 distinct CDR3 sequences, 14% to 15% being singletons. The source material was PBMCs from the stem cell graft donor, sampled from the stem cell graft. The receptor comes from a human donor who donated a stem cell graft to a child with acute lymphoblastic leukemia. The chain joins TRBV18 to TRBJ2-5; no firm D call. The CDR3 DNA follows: TGTGCCAGCTCACCACCAGGGTTAGAGACCCAGTACTTC. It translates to CASSPPGLETQYF.